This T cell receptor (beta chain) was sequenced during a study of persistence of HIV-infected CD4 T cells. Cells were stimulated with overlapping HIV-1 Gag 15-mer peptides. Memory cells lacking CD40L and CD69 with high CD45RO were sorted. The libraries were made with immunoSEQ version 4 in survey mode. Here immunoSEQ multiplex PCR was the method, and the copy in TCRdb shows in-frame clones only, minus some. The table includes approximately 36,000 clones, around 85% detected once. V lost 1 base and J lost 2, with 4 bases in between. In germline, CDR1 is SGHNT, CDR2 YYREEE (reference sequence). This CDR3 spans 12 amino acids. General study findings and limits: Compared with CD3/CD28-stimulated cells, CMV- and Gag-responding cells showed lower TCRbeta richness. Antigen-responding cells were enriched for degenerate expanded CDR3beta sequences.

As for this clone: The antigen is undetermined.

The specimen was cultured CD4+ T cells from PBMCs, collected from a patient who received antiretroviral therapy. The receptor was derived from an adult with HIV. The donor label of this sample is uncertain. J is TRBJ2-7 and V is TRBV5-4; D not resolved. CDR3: CASSLTAYEQYF. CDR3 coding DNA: TGTGCCAGCAGCTTGACAGCCTACGAGCAGTACTTC.